The 28 T cell receptor beta chains below come from one sample, sequenced in a study of blood T cell repertoires in COVID-19. The protocol was immunoSEQ multiplex PCR, while the TCRdb copy is restricted to in-frame clones and leaves out a portion. The table shows tens of thousands of clones, with 78% occurring only once. Input material: peripheral blood. These receptors all stem from a human donor in a cohort sampled during active COVID-19.

This clone was found once. The chain couples TRBV10-1 to TRBJ1-2; no firm D call. Deletions cut 3 bases from V and 4 bases from J, with 6 bases between. The germline gives CDR1 WNHNN, CDR2 SYGVQD (reference sequence). There are 12 residues in the CDR3. CDR3 residues: CASSDSSYGYTF. The DNA for the CDR3 is TGCGCCAGCAGTGATTCCAGCTATGGCTACACCTTC.

V and J are TRBV30 and TRBJ1-4; D is ambiguous. Germline V CDR1 and CDR2: GTSNPN, SVGIG (reference sequence). Trimming took off 3 bases at V and 7 bases at J, with 12 bases between the two ends. This CDR3 has 13 residues. For the CDR3, the DNA is TGTGCCTGGAGGAAGACGACGGGTGAAAAACTGTTTTTT. It yields the protein CAWRKTTGEKLFF.

This chain links TRBV4-2 with TRBJ1-1; D not resolved. Looked up from germline, CDR1 is LGHNA and CDR2 is YNFKEQ. CDR3 size: 14 residues. Between the trimmed V and J ends, which lost 0 bases and 8 bases, there was a span of 13 bases. The CDR3 loop reads CASSQDIPGGEAFF. The DNA of the CDR3 is TGTGCCAGCAGCCAAGACATCCCCGGAGGGGAAGCTTTCTTT.

As DNA, the CDR3 is TGTGCCAGCAGCTTAGGAGGGACTAGCGGGAGGGCCAACGAGCAGTACTTC. It yields the protein CASSLGGTSGRANEQYF. This chain joins TRBV7-2 and TRBJ2-7, with 16 bases identical to TRBD2. With 1 base clipped from V and 5 bases from J, the junction kept 5 bases outside the gene matches. Per germline, CDR1 SGHTA and CDR2 FQGNSA. The CDR3 extends over 17 amino acids.

This chain uses TRBV30 with TRBJ2-7; D is possibly TRBD1 (5 bases). The CDR3 runs 11 residues. Germline CDR1 and CDR2: GTSNPN and SVGIG (reference sequence). V gave up 5 bases and J gave up 5 bases, with 10 bases separating them. CDR3 sequence (DNA): TGTGCCTGGTTTCAGGGAAACGAGCAGTACTTC. Translating it yields CAWFQGNEQYF.

The chain joins TRBV25-1 to TRBJ2-7, with D hard to call. Germline assignment: CDR1 MGHDK and CDR2 SYGVNS. The CDR3 has 12 amino acids. V was cut by 7 bases and J by 3 bases, with 10 bases left in between. In DNA form, the CDR3 reads TGTGCCAGCATGTCCGAGTACTACGAGCAGTACTTC. Protein product: CASMSEYYEQYF.

By proportion, this clone is medium-sized (0.01 to 0.1%). Other DNA sequences in the sample encode the same CDR3. The J gene is TRBJ1-2, the V gene TRBV27; D may be TRBD1 (6 bases). The CDR3 totals 13 residues. V was trimmed by 6 bases and J by 2 bases, leaving 10 bases between them. From germline, CDR1 is MNHEY and CDR2 SMNVEV (reference sequence). As DNA, the CDR3 is TGTGCCAGCAGCCTAACAGGGAACTATGGCTACACCTTC. Protein sequence: CASSLTGNYGYTF.

The chain links TRBV19 to TRBJ2-7; perhaps TRBD1 as D (5 bases). Trimming stripped 3 bases from V and 5 bases from J, with 11 bases between. Germline values: CDR1 LNHDA, CDR2 SQIVND (reference sequence). The CDR3 length is 13 residues. The CDR3 nucleotides read TGTGCCAGTAGTATTACCAGGGTACACGAGCAGTACTTC. Its translation is CASSITRVHEQYF.

This chain joins TRBV7-2 and TRBJ1-6; 9 bases fit TRBD1. This CDR3 region has 16 residues. CDR1 and CDR2 (germline): SGHTA, FQGNSA. After removal of 3 bases from V and 9 bases from J, the junction contained 9 bases not matched to a gene. The CDR3 region is CASSFGTGRWRSPLHF. CDR3 in DNA: TGTGCCAGCAGCTTCGGGACAGGGCGGTGGCGTTCACCCCTCCACTTT. The variable domain in full, with the rest retrieved from reference TRBV7-2 and TRBJ1-6, is GAGVSQSPSNKVTEKGKDVELRCDPISGHTALYWYRQSLGQGLEFLIYFQGNSAPDKSGLPSDRFSAERTGGSVSTLTIQRTQQEDSAVYLCASSFGTGRWRSPLHFGNGTRLTVT.

The chain has TRBV5-1 and TRBJ1-4; 12 bases are a match to TRBD1. V trimming: 4 bases; J trimming: 7 bases; junction bases outside the gene matches: 5. This CDR3 contains 15 residues. Germline V gives CDR1 SGHRS, CDR2 YFSETQ. In nucleotides, the CDR3 is TGCGCCAGCAGCCCCGGGGACAGGGGGCCTGAAAAACTGTTTTTT. Its protein product is CASSPGDRGPEKLFF.

The genes are TRBV7-9 and TRBJ1-1; TRBD1 agrees at 9 bases. CDR3 length: 13 amino acids. Germline CDR1 is SEHNR and CDR2 is FQNEAQ (reference sequence). The junction had 4 bases not matched to a gene; V was cut back by 5 bases and J by 6 bases. The CDR3 DNA sequence: TGTGCCAGCAGCCCGACAGGGGGTTCTGAAGCTTTCTTT. Amino acids: CASSPTGGSEAFF. The complete variable domain, with remaining parts taken from reference TRBV7-9 and TRBJ1-1, reads DTGVSQNPRHKITKRGQNVTFRCDPISEHNRLYWYRQTLGQGPEFLTYFQNEAQLEKSRLLSDRFSAERPKGSFSTLEIQRTEQGDSAMYLCASSPTGGSEAFFGQGTRLTVV.

This chain joins TRBV20-1 and TRBJ2-7; D remains ambiguous. V was pared by 5 bases and J by 6 bases, with 11 bases between. The CDR3 runs 11 residues. The germline V gene has CDR1 DFQATT and CDR2 SNEGSKA (reference sequence). Here the CDR3 DNA reads TGCAGTGCTCACAAGACGGGCGAGCAGTACTTC. This gives the protein CSAHKTGEQYF.

The J gene is TRBJ1-2, the V gene TRBV6-5; D unresolved. The CDR3 has 14 amino acids. Germline-derived CDR1 and CDR2 are MNHEY and SVGAGI. V was clipped by 6 bases and J by 2 bases, with 13 bases between them. In DNA form, the CDR3 reads TGTGCCAGCAGCCCGACACTTGCGAACTATGGCTACACCTTC. This translates into CASSPTLANYGYTF.

This clone has just a few counts. The genes are TRBV18 and TRBJ2-7; tentatively, D is TRBD1 (6 bases). The germline V gene has CDR1 KGHSH and CDR2 LQKENI. This CDR3 is 14 amino acids long. V lost 5 bases and J 6 bases, leaving 17 bases between the germline ends. The CDR3 sequence is CASSFGQPPSEQYF. CDR3 in DNA: TGTGCCAGCTCATTCGGACAGCCCCCCAGCGAGCAGTACTTC.

The V and J genes are TRBV9 and TRBJ1-1; the match to TRBD1 covers 7 bases. The CDR3 runs 14 residues. The germline CDR1 and CDR2 sequences are SGDLS and YYNGEE. V lost 6 bases and J lost 5; bases outside the gene matches: 10. The CDR3, as DNA: TGTGCCAGCACCAAGACAGGGATGGTGACTGAAGCTTTCTTT. Its translation is CASTKTGMVTEAFF.

This chain uses TRBV6-5 with TRBJ2-7; TRBD2 might be the D (5 bases). The CDR3 runs 15 residues. V was trimmed by 2 bases and J by 0 bases, leaving 11 bases between them. CDR1 is MNHEY and CDR2 is SVGAGI in the germline V gene. The CDR3 is CASSYDPSPSYEQYF. Here the CDR3 DNA reads TGTGCCAGCAGTTACGACCCTAGCCCCTCCTACGAGCAGTACTTC.

The chain combines TRBV7-9 with TRBJ1-1; D is perhaps TRBD1 (6 bases). V was shortened by 6 bases and J by 7 bases, with 15 bases between the two germline ends. Germline CDR1 SEHNR, CDR2 FQNEAQ (reference sequence). This CDR3 is 13 amino acids long. The CDR3 loop reads CASRPIRTDEAFF. CDR3 bases: TGTGCCAGCAGACCGATAAGGACAGATGAAGCTTTCTTT.

By share, this clone ranks as medium-sized (0.01 to 0.1%). The rearrangement links TRBV5-1 to TRBJ2-2; TRBD2 matches at 13 bases. V was clipped by 0 bases and J by 3 bases; unmatched bases: 2. In germline, CDR1 is SGHRS, CDR2 YFSETQ. The CDR3 spans 17 residues. CDR3 nucleotides: TGCGCCAGCAGCTTGGGACTAGCGGGAGGTTACACCGGGGAGCTGTTTTTT. Translated, it gives CASSLGLAGGYTGELFF.

This rearrangement joins TRBV9 to TRBJ1-2, with D possibly matching TRBD1 (6 bases). The ends were cut back, 0 bases at V and 2 bases at J, with 14 bases in the middle. The CDR3 totals 16 residues. Germline CDR1 SGDLS, CDR2 YYNGEE. Here the CDR3 reads CASSVGGGRKNYGYTF. The DNA of the CDR3 is TGTGCCAGCAGCGTAGGTGGGGGCCGGAAAAACTATGGCTACACCTTC.

This chain uses TRBV4-1 with TRBJ1-4; 8 bases are a match to TRBD1. The ends lost 0 bases at V and 0 bases at J; junction bases unmatched: 12. Germline lookup yields CDR1 MGHRA and CDR2 YSYEKL. The CDR3 is 20 residues long. This chain's CDR3 is CASSQDQAGTGFATNEKLFF. In nucleotides, the CDR3 is TGCGCCAGCAGCCAAGATCAGGCCGGGACAGGATTCGCAACTAATGAAAAACTGTTTTTT.

The chain has TRBV6-4 and TRBJ1-3; 8 nucleotides align to TRBD1. The V and J ends lost 3 bases and 4 bases, in that order; junction bases with no gene match: 8. CDR3 length: 16 residues. Germline lookup yields CDR1 MRHNA and CDR2 SNTAGT. CDR3 in amino acids: CASSDGQGGSGNTIYF. The CDR3 bases are TGTGCCAGCAGTGATGGACAGGGAGGTTCCGGAAACACCATATATTTT.

The V and J genes are TRBV28 and TRBJ1-2, with 10 bases aligning to TRBD1. V lost 5 bases and J lost 1; bases outside the gene matches: 10. Germline values: CDR1 MDHEN, CDR2 SYDVKM. CDR3 length: 17 amino acids. The DNA for the CDR3 is TGTGCCAGCAGTACGCGACAGGGGGCCACATTTAACTATGGCTACACCTTC. Translated, it gives CASSTRQGATFNYGYTF.

This clone was seen more than once but under ten times. The chain carries TRBV6-5 and TRBJ1-1; 7 positions agree with TRBD1. CDR3 size: 16 residues. The J segment lost 0 bases and the V segment lost 4 bases, leaving 8 bases of the junction unmatched. CDR1 is MNHEY, CDR2 SVGAGI, per germline. The CDR3 protein is CASSWETQGVNTEAFF. CDR3 DNA sequence: TGTGCCAGCAGTTGGGAGACCCAGGGGGTGAACACTGAAGCTTTCTTT.

The V and J genes are TRBV27 and TRBJ1-5, with 7 bases identical to TRBD1. Germline assignment: CDR1 MNHEY and CDR2 SMNVEV (reference sequence). The V segment lost 2 bases and the J segment 0 bases; nucleotides outside the gene matches: 7. The CDR3 covers 17 residues. The CDR3 DNA is TGTGCCAGCAGTTTACGGGCGACAGGGTTTAGCAATCAGCCCCAGCATTTT. It is translated as CASSLRATGFSNQPQHF.

The rearrangement joins TRBV28 to TRBJ1-2, with 12 bases identical to TRBD1. After removal of 2 bases from V and 7 bases from J, the junction contained 11 bases not matched to a gene. This CDR3 is 17 amino acids long. The germline CDR1 and CDR2 sequences are MDHEN and SYDVKM. CDR3 residues: CASSLIGTGGAKSGYTF. In DNA, the CDR3 is TGTGCCAGCAGTTTAATAGGGACAGGGGGCGCGAAATCTGGCTACACCTTC.

This rearrangement joins TRBV6-2 or TRBV6-3 to TRBJ2-5; 8 bases agree with TRBD2. The junction had 15 bases not matched to a gene; V was cut back by 5 bases and J by 7 bases. Germline loops: CDR1 MNHEY, CDR2 SVGEGT. The CDR3 loop spans 16 amino acids. CDR3 sequence reads: CASSILKLAEGGTQYF. The CDR3 DNA is TGTGCCAGCAGTATTCTCAAACTAGCGGAAGGAGGGACCCAGTACTTC.

This clone has just a few counts. The rearrangement links TRBV11-2 to TRBJ1-3; a weak D match, TRBD1 (6 bases). The CDR3 loop spans 14 amino acids. CDR1 is SGHAT and CDR2 is FQNNGV in the germline V gene. Trimming pared 1 base from V and 2 bases from J, leaving 6 bases between. The CDR3 spells CASSLAGAGNTIYF. The CDR3 region has the DNA TGTGCCAGCAGCTTAGCAGGGGCTGGAAACACCATATATTTT.

This chain links TRBV19 with TRBJ1-5; D remains ambiguous. Germline CDR1 is LNHDA and CDR2 is SQIVND (reference sequence). V shed 0 bases and J shed 3 bases, with 12 bases lying between them. The CDR3 covers 16 residues. The CDR3, as DNA: TGTGCCAGTAGTATAGACGCGGGCCAGATCAATCAGCCCCAGCATTTT. The encoded protein is CASSIDAGQINQPQHF.